The 21 T cell receptor beta chains given below trace back to one sample, sequenced in a study of blood T cell repertoires in COVID-19. Repertoires were generated with immunoSEQ multiplex PCR, while TCRdb's copy carries only in-frame clones and drops some. The top ten hold more than 1.2% of the sample, which has 250,000 to 350,000 clones, roughly 84% seen once. Specimen: peripheral blood. The receptors shown here come from a human donor with COVID-19, enrolled during active disease. The donor label of this sample is uncertain.

The V call is TRBV28, the J call TRBJ2-1, with TRBD2 as a possible D gene (5 bases). V lost 5 bases and J 0 bases, leaving 17 bases between the germline ends. Germline V gives CDR1 MDHEN, CDR2 SYDVKM. The length of the CDR3 is 17 residues. Written as DNA, the CDR3 is TGTGCCAGCAGTGACGTGGGGAGCGCTAGCTCCTACAATGAGCAGTTCTTC. The encoded protein is CASSDVGSASSYNEQFF.

CDR3 in amino acids: CASSLVAGGFASPLHF. CDR3 coding DNA: TGTGCCAGCAGTTTAGTCGCAGGGGGGTTCGCTTCACCCCTCCACTTT. This chain joins TRBV27 and TRBJ1-6; 7 nucleotides match TRBD1. The CDR3 totals 16 residues. V was clipped by 2 bases and J by 9 bases; unmatched bases: 10. Per germline, CDR1 MNHEY and CDR2 SMNVEV (reference sequence).

V usage is TRBV9 and J usage is TRBJ2-1; 11 positions agree with TRBD2. Losses at the gene ends were 6 bases for V and 4 bases for J; bases not matched to a gene: 6. This CDR3 is 15 amino acids long. CDR1 SGDLS and CDR2 YYNGEE come from the germline V gene. CDR3 DNA: TGTGCCAGCACCCCTAGCGGGAGGTCGTACAATGAGCAGTTCTTC. Amino acid sequence: CASTPSGRSYNEQFF.

On this clone itself: This same CDR3 is encoded by further DNA sequences in the sample. The chain carries TRBV5-1 and TRBJ1-2, with 7 bases that match TRBD1. The CDR3 totals 14 residues. The germline gives CDR1 SGHRS, CDR2 YFSETQ. Unmatched junction bases numbered 2, after V lost 0 bases and J lost 3 bases. DNA for the CDR3: TGCGCCAGCAGCTTGGGCCAGGGGGACTATGGCTACACCTTC. Its translation is CASSLGQGDYGYTF.

The chain has TRBV10-1 and TRBJ2-2; 9 bases agree with TRBD2. The V and J ends lost 8 bases and 6 bases, in that order; junction bases with no gene match: 13. Germline-derived CDR1 and CDR2 are WNHNN and SYGVQD (reference sequence). This CDR3 has 16 residues. The CDR3 region is CASSDRAGGPSGELFF. The CDR3 DNA follows: TGCGCCAGCTCGGACCGGGCGGGAGGGCCTTCCGGGGAGCTGTTTTTT.

This chain links TRBV4-1 with TRBJ1-5, with a tentative D call TRBD1 (5 bases). The V gene lost 4 bases and the J gene lost 3 bases, with 16 bases spanning the gap. The CDR3 covers 16 residues. CDR1 is MGHRA and CDR2 is YSYEKL in the germline V gene. The chain's CDR3 is CASSPGAGDPNQPQHF. CDR3 DNA: TGCGCCAGCAGCCCTGGGGCAGGTGACCCCAATCAGCCCCAGCATTTT.

This rearrangement joins TRBV4-2 to TRBJ2-5, with 8 bases fitting TRBD1. The V gene's germline CDR1 is LGHNA and CDR2 YNFKEQ. J was trimmed by 2 bases and V by 4 bases; bases with no gene match: 3. The CDR3 length is 14 residues. The DNA for the CDR3 is TGTGCCAGCAGCCGGGACAGGATGCAAGAGACCCAGTACTTC. Translating it yields CASSRDRMQETQYF.

The chain has TRBV6-2 or TRBV6-3 and TRBJ2-7; a possible D gene is TRBD1 (6 bases). Trimming removed 2 bases from V and 0 bases from J, with 8 bases in between. The CDR3 covers 14 residues. Germline V gives CDR1 MNHEY, CDR2 SVGEGT. CDR3 DNA sequence: TGTGCCAGCAGTTACCGGGACAACTCCTACGAGCAGTACTTC. Translated, it gives CASSYRDNSYEQYF.

The J gene is TRBJ2-2, the V gene TRBV30, with 8 bases that match TRBD2. Germline V CDR1 and CDR2: GTSNPN, SVGIG (reference sequence). The CDR3 is 16 residues long. The V gene end was trimmed by 2 bases and the J gene end by 5 bases; junction bases not matched to a gene: 10. As DNA, the CDR3 is TGTGCCTGGAGTCCGGGGGGGCAGGGAGGGACCGGGGAGCTGTTTTTT. Encoded protein: CAWSPGGQGGTGELFF.

This clone was observed a handful of times. The J gene is TRBJ2-3, the V gene TRBV12-3 or TRBV12-4, with a possible D match to TRBD2 (5 bases). The CDR3 is 12 amino acids. V was trimmed by 6 bases and J by 11 bases, leaving 15 bases between them. The CDR3 DNA reads TGTGCCAGCAGGCTGACTACCGAGAGGCAGTATTTT. It codes for CASRLTTERQYF.

The chain uses TRBV2 and TRBJ2-5, with D possibly matching TRBD1 (6 bases). There are 13 residues in the CDR3. Trimming stripped 6 bases from V and 2 bases from J, with 10 bases between. Germline V lookup: CDR1 SNHLY, CDR2 FYNNEI. CDR3 in amino acids: CASSGTGQETQYF. The CDR3 nucleotides read TGTGCCAGCAGCGGTACAGGGCAAGAGACCCAGTACTTC.

This chain connects TRBV27 to TRBJ2-7, with 7 nucleotides matching TRBD2. V dropped 1 base and J dropped 0; count of bases not matched to a gene: 3. The length of the CDR3 is 15 residues. Germline V gives CDR1 MNHEY, CDR2 SMNVEV (reference sequence). The DNA of the CDR3 is TGTGCCAGCAGTTTATTCGGGACTACCTCCTACGAGCAGTACTTC. Encoded protein: CASSLFGTTSYEQYF.

The genes are TRBV19 and TRBJ2-1; 10 bases fit TRBD2. The V gene end was trimmed by 4 bases and the J gene end by 4 bases; junction bases not matched to a gene: 10. Germline CDR1 LNHDA, CDR2 SQIVND (reference sequence). CDR3 length: 17 residues. CDR3 DNA sequence: TGTGCCAGTAGTACCCGGACTAGCGGAGGGGGATACAATGAGCAGTTCTTC. It yields the protein CASSTRTSGGGYNEQFF.

The chain uses TRBV3-1 (or the pseudogene TRBV3-2) and TRBJ2-7; TRBD2 agrees at 11 bases. This CDR3 is 15 amino acids long. Germline V gene data show CDR1 as LGHDT and CDR2 as YNNKEL (reference sequence). The V segment lost 4 bases and the J segment 5 bases; nucleotides outside the gene matches: 7. The CDR3 spells CASSPPLAGANEQYF. The DNA of the CDR3 is TGTGCCAGCAGCCCCCCACTAGCGGGAGCCAACGAGCAGTACTTC.

This clone has only a few counts. The chain combines TRBV18 with TRBJ1-4, with 8 positions matching TRBD1. Per the germline V gene, CDR1 is KGHSH and CDR2 is LQKENI. V lost 0 bases and J lost 6; bases outside the gene matches: 3. The CDR3 extends over 15 amino acids. CDR3 residues: CASSPPQGAYEKLFF. In DNA form, the CDR3 reads TGTGCCAGCTCACCACCCCAGGGGGCATATGAAAAACTGTTTTTT.

The V gene is TRBV30, the J gene TRBJ1-1; 7 bases match TRBD1. The CDR3 covers 14 residues. V lost 4 bases to trimming and J lost 5 bases; unmatched junction nucleotides: 10. Germline V gene sequence: CDR1 GTSNPN, CDR2 SVGIG (reference sequence). DNA for the CDR3: TGTGCCTGGATCTCCGGGACGGGACAGACTGAAGCTTTCTTT. As protein: CAWISGTGQTEAFF.

The gene calls are TRBV18 and TRBJ2-3; D not certain. Trimming cost V 6 bases and J 5 bases, with 6 bases left between them. The germline V gene has CDR1 KGHSH and CDR2 LQKENI. This CDR3 has 11 residues. The CDR3 bases are TGTGCCAGCTCTTACGGAGATACGCAGTATTTT. This sequence encodes CASSYGDTQYF.

In DNA form, the CDR3 reads TGTGCCAGCAGCCCTCCGGGACTGCGGAGCGAGGAGCAGTACTTC. Translated: CASSPPGLRSEEQYF. The chain links TRBV13 to TRBJ2-7, with D tentatively TRBD2 (6 bases). The ends were cut back, 5 bases at V and 7 bases at J, with 21 bases in the middle. This CDR3 has 15 residues. Germline CDR1 reads PRHDT; CDR2 reads FYEKMQ (reference sequence).

The J gene is TRBJ2-2, the V gene TRBV28; 16 bases align to TRBD2. Germline V gene data show CDR1 as MDHEN and CDR2 as SYDVKM. The V gene end was trimmed by 5 bases and the J gene end by 6 bases; junction bases not matched to a gene: 9. CDR3 length: 18 amino acids. CDR3 region: CASSRSGLAGGPAGELFF. CDR3 nucleotide sequence: TGTGCCAGCAGTCGCTCGGGACTAGCGGGAGGGCCAGCCGGGGAGCTGTTTTTT.

The V call is TRBV28, the J call TRBJ1-5, with D unresolved. Germline CDR1 and CDR2: MDHEN and SYDVKM. The CDR3 totals 14 residues. Trimming pared 6 bases from V and 3 bases from J, leaving 12 bases between. The CDR3 loop is CASSKLFINQPQHF. The CDR3, as DNA: TGTGCCAGCAGCAAACTTTTTATCAATCAGCCCCAGCATTTT.

CDR3 loop: CASRPTGGEETQYF. The CDR3 nucleotides read TGTGCCAGCAGACCAACAGGGGGCGAAGAGACCCAGTACTTC. The chain combines TRBV6-5 with TRBJ2-5; TRBD1 aligns across 9 bases. The CDR3 spans 14 residues. V was clipped by 6 bases and J by 3 bases; unmatched bases: 5. Germline-derived CDR1 and CDR2 are MNHEY and SVGAGI.